Following are 15 T cell receptor beta chains from one sample sequenced in a study of PD-1 blockade in classical Hodgkin lymphoma. Each of the patients experienced relapse following autologous stem cell transplantation, and their brentuximab vedotin exposure differed. Produced via immunoSEQ multiplex PCR; TCRdb's table is partial and in-frame only. The sample shows some 2,400 clones, 58% of them seen only once. This specimen consisted of peripheral blood mononuclear cells (PBMCs), obtained at baseline. These receptors were obtained from a human donor with classical Hodgkin lymphoma.

This clone is categorized as medium-sized. The chain combines TRBV2 with TRBJ2-4, with 8 bases identical to TRBD1. Per the germline V gene, CDR1 is SNHLY and CDR2 is FYNNEI. The CDR3 has 12 amino acids. Losses at the gene ends were 10 bases for V and 8 bases for J; bases not matched to a gene: 7. This CDR3 is CATSETGDIQYF. As DNA, the CDR3 is TGTGCCACAAGCGAGACAGGGGACATTCAGTACTTC.

Note on this clone: A much larger clone is a single base away; this may be a read error. The chain employs TRBV6-1 and TRBJ2-2; a weak D match, TRBD1 (6 bases). This CDR3 contains 13 residues. Germline V gene data show CDR1 as MNHNS and CDR2 as SASEGT. The CDR3 sequence is CASSAWDTGKLFF. The CDR3 DNA reads TGTGCCAGCAGTGCCTGGGACACCGGGAAGCTGTTTTTT.

The CDR3 bases are TGTGCCAGCAGTTACTCTTCGGCATCCAACACCGGGGAGCTGTTTTTT. Translating it yields CASSYSSASNTGELFF. The chain uses TRBV6-5 and TRBJ2-2; D ambiguous. The V gene lost 0 bases and the J gene lost 2 bases, with 10 bases spanning the gap. This CDR3 contains 16 residues. Germline lookup yields CDR1 MNHEY and CDR2 SVGAGI.

CDR3 in amino acids: CASSPLGLGGNTIYF. The CDR3 DNA is TGTGCCAGCAGCCCGCTAGGGCTAGGTGGAAACACCATATATTTT. The chain uses TRBV14 and TRBJ1-3, with D uncertain. This CDR3 spans 15 amino acids. Trimming stripped 4 bases from V and 3 bases from J, with 13 bases between. Germline V lookup: CDR1 SGHDN, CDR2 FVKESK.

In this sample, this clone turned up a few times. J is TRBJ2-3 and V is TRBV15, with 15 bases identical to TRBD2. Unmatched junction bases numbered 0, after V lost 1 base and J lost 4 bases. The CDR3 is made up of 16 amino acids. Germline CDR1 LNHNV, CDR2 YYDKDF (reference sequence). CDR3 sequence: CATSRGTSGGADTQYF. CDR3 nucleotides: TGTGCCACCAGCAGAGGGACTAGCGGGGGGGCAGATACGCAGTATTTT.

The chain uses TRBV27 and TRBJ1-3; D remains unclear. V lost 8 bases, J lost 1 base, and 12 bases lay in between. Germline assignment: CDR1 MNHEY and CDR2 SMNVEV (reference sequence). CDR3 length equals 14 residues. The CDR3 DNA follows: TGTGCCAGCGCGAGTTTGGGGTCTGGAAACACCATATATTTT. Translated: CASASLGSGNTIYF.

The rearrangement joins TRBV28 to TRBJ2-7, with 11 bases that match TRBD1. The germline gives CDR1 MDHEN, CDR2 SYDVKM. V shed 5 bases and J 6 bases; nucleotides not matched to a gene: 9. This CDR3 has 15 residues. CDR3 bases: TGTGCCAGCAGTGTCCCTGGACAGGGGGCCCCCGAGCAGTACTTC. The encoded protein is CASSVPGQGAPEQYF.

The chain employs TRBV11-2 and TRBJ1-3, with a weak D call TRBD1 (6 bases). Germline values: CDR1 SGHAT, CDR2 FQNNGV. Deletions cut 5 bases from V and 0 bases from J, with 8 bases between. CDR3 length: 14 residues. The CDR3 coding sequence is TGTGCCAGCAGCACAGGGAACTCTGGAAACACCATATATTTT. It specifies CASSTGNSGNTIYF.

This clone was detected only once. The genes are TRBV28 and TRBJ2-7, with D perhaps assigned TRBD1 or TRBD2 (7 bases each). V lost 8 bases and J lost 7, with 18 bases in between. Germline assignment: CDR1 MDHEN and CDR2 SYDVKM. This CDR3 spans 13 amino acids. In DNA, the CDR3 is TGTGCCAGCGGGGGAGGGGGCAAACGTGAGCAGTACTTC. This encodes CASGGGGKREQYF.

This clone was detected once. CDR3 DNA: TGTGCCAGCAGGGTGGGGGTCGGGGCCGGGGAGCTGTTTTTT. It codes for CASRVGVGAGELFF. This chain links TRBV27 with TRBJ2-2; possibly TRBD1 or TRBD2 for D (5 bases each). Per the germline V gene, CDR1 is MNHEY and CDR2 is SMNVEV (reference sequence). This CDR3 is 14 amino acids long. Between the trimmed V and J ends, which lost 6 bases and 6 bases, there was a span of 14 bases.

The chain carries TRBV9 and TRBJ2-1, with D tentatively TRBD2 (7 bases). Trimming removed 0 bases at V and 7 bases at J, with 17 bases between. The CDR3 runs to 16 residues. Germline V gene data show CDR1 as SGDLS and CDR2 as YYNGEE. CDR3 protein: CASSVVGGAIGNEQFF. The CDR3 DNA sequence: TGTGCCAGCAGCGTAGTTGGGGGGGCTATTGGTAATGAGCAGTTCTTC.

As DNA, the CDR3 is TGTGCCACCAGCAGAGACAAGGGGGCGCGTGAGCAGTTCTTC. This sequence encodes CATSRDKGAREQFF. This rearrangement joins TRBV15 to TRBJ2-1; 7 nucleotides align to TRBD1. The CDR3 is 14 residues long. V lost 0 bases, J lost 9 bases, and 5 bases stayed unmatched. Per germline, CDR1 LNHNV and CDR2 YYDKDF (reference sequence).

This clone has only a few counts. The V gene is TRBV6-6, the J gene TRBJ1-4; D not resolved. Germline V gene lookup returns CDR1 MNHNY and CDR2 SVGAGI (reference sequence). The V gene lost 4 bases and the J gene lost 8 bases, with 5 bases spanning the gap. This CDR3 contains 11 residues. The CDR3 region is CASSLLEKLFF. CDR3 sequence (DNA): TGTGCCAGCAGTTTATTGGAAAAACTGTTTTTT.

This clone is large by share. The sample has other DNA sequences that encode this CDR3 too. The rearrangement links TRBV19 to TRBJ2-1; no definite D call. The CDR3 sequence is 15 residues long. V dropped 3 bases and J dropped 2 bases, with 11 bases sitting between them. Germline V gene sequence: CDR1 LNHDA, CDR2 SQIVND (reference sequence). The CDR3 sequence: CASSITSGAYNEQFF. CDR3 bases: TGTGCCAGTAGTATTACGTCGGGCGCCTACAATGAGCAGTTCTTC.

The CDR3 protein is CASSQDQTGINEQFF. Written as DNA, the CDR3 is TGCGCCAGCAGCCAAGATCAGACAGGGATCAATGAGCAGTTCTTC. J is TRBJ2-1 and V is TRBV4-3, with 7 bases matching TRBD1. CDR1 is LGHNA, CDR2 YSLEER, per germline. V shed 0 bases and J 6 bases; nucleotides not matched to a gene: 5. The CDR3 spans 15 residues.